This is a list of T cell receptor beta chains from one sample in a study of T-cell memory formation after mild COVID-19. TCRdb recomputed calls from the 5' RACE reads with MiXCR, one row per CDR3 protein. Found here are about 420,000 distinct CDR3 sequences, 20% to 30% of them singletons; the top ten hold around 14%. The sequenced material came from PBMCs or a T cell subset sorted from them (not recorded which). Receptor source: an adult woman who had mild COVID-19 (a few samples of this study predate the infection). Cell type and time point are not known. Both conserved end residues are part of each CDR3. D genes are given only for firm matches. Expanded clones are given a class, and other clones once, few, many or no size at all.

j_call d_call clone_size v_call cdr3_length cdr3_nt cdr3_aa
TRBJ2-1 TRBD1 few TRBV7-9 15 TGTGCCAGCAGCGAGCGACAGGGGTCCTACAATGAGCAGTTCTTC CASSERQGSYNEQFF
TRBJ1-3 TRBD1 few TRBV9 18 TGTGCCAGCAGCGTAGACCTCCTCGTGGACAGGGGTGGAAACACCATATATTTT CASSVDLLVDRGGNTIYF
TRBJ2-3 TRBD2 few TRBV6-2/TRBV6-3 15 TGTGCCAGCAGTCCCGGGACTAGCGGCGCGGATACGCAGTATTTT CASSPGTSGADTQYF
TRBJ1-5 . few TRBV7-2 15 TGTGCCAGCAGCTTAACGGCCCCTAGCAATCAGCCCCAGCATTTT CASSLTAPSNQPQHF
TRBJ1-1 TRBD1 few TRBV12-3/TRBV12-4 15 TGTGCCAGCAGTGCAGGGGGCCGGATGAACACTGAAGCTTTCTTT CASSAGGRMNTEAFF
TRBJ1-3 . . TRBV12-3/TRBV12-4 14 TGTGCCAGCAGTTTCCGGGTGTCTGGAAACACCATATATTTT CASSFRVSGNTIYF
TRBJ2-5 . . TRBV7-7 15 TGTGCCAGCAGCTTATACGAACAGGGAATAGGGACCCAGTACTTC CASSLYEQGIGTQYF
TRBJ2-5 TRBD1 . TRBV25-1 15 TGTGCCAGCAGTGAACGGCAGGGGGCGGGGGAGACCCAGTACTTC CASSERQGAGETQYF
TRBJ2-2 . few TRBV18 16 TGTGCCAGCTCATTTGACCTGAGGAGGTTGAGTGAGGAGCTGTTTTTT CASSFDLRRLSEELFF
TRBJ2-6 TRBD1 . TRBV18 16 TGTGCCAGCTCAGGGCAGGGGGCGTCTGGGGCCAACGTCCTGACTTTC CASSGQGASGANVLTF
TRBJ2-2 . . TRBV7-7 14 TGTGCCAGCAGCTTAGACGACGGCACCGGGGAGCTGTTTTTT CASSLDDGTGELFF
TRBJ1-2 . . TRBV12-3/TRBV12-4 14 TGTGCCAGCAGGCTTGGACAGCTCAACTATGGCTACACCTTC CASRLGQLNYGYTF
TRBJ1-6 . few TRBV7-6 16 TGTGCCAGCAGCTCCCATTTGGGTGAGGGTAATTCACCCCTCCACTTT CASSSHLGEGNSPLHF
TRBJ1-1 . . TRBV7-3 13 TGTGCCAGCAGCACCGGGGGGTACACTGAAGCTTTCTTT CASSTGGYTEAFF
TRBJ2-3 TRBD1 few TRBV12-3/TRBV12-4 16 TGTGCCAGCAGTGAACTGACAGGGGGTAACACAGATACGCAGTATTTT CASSELTGGNTDTQYF
TRBJ2-3 TRBD2 . TRBV7-2 13 TGTGCCGGGAGGGGATCAACCAACGATACGCAGTATTTT CAGRGSTNDTQYF
TRBJ1-2 . . TRBV30 12 TGTGCCTGGAGTGCTGGGGGAGACGGCTACACCTTC CAWSAGGDGYTF
TRBJ2-3 . few TRBV29-1 11 TGCAGCGGAAGCTCCACAGATACGCAGTATTTT CSGSSTDTQYF
TRBJ2-1 TRBD2 few TRBV4-2 17 TGTGCCAGCAGCCTAGATATAGCGGGAAGGATGGAGAATGAGCAGTTCTTC CASSLDIAGRMENEQFF
TRBJ1-2 . few TRBV28 13 TGTGCCAGCACCCCCGGCCCTAACTATGGCTACACCTTC CASTPGPNYGYTF
TRBJ2-4 TRBD2 . TRBV15 14 TGTGCCACCAGCAGGGGACTAGCGGAAAACATTCAGTACTTC CATSRGLAENIQYF
TRBJ2-1 TRBD2 . TRBV12-3/TRBV12-4 16 TGTGACAGCAGCCGACCGGGACTAGCGGGAGGTGGTGAGCAGTTCTTC CDSSRPGLAGGGEQFF
TRBJ2-1 TRBD1 once TRBV11-3 15 TGTGCCAGCAGCTTACCGAGGACAGGGGGAAATGAGCAGTTCTTC CASSLPRTGGNEQFF
TRBJ2-1 . few TRBV9 15 TGTGCCAGCAGCCCCGTAAGCCGGAAAGACAATGAGCAGTTCTTC CASSPVSRKDNEQFF
TRBJ2-7 TRBD2 . TRBV7-2 13 TGTGCCAGCAGCTTCGGGGGGATGCGCGAGCAGTACTTC CASSFGGMREQYF
TRBJ2-3 TRBD2 few TRBV6-2/TRBV6-3 15 TGTGCCAGCAGTTACGGACTAGCGGGAGGAGATACGCAGTATTTT CASSYGLAGGDTQYF
TRBJ2-6 TRBD2 . TRBV7-2 15 TGTGCCAGCAGCGCGGGGGGGGCTGGGGCCAACGTCCTGACTTTC CASSAGGAGANVLTF
TRBJ1-1 TRBD1 few TRBV2 15 TGTGCCAGCAGTGACCCCGGGACAGGGAGTACTGAAGCTTTCTTT CASSDPGTGSTEAFF
TRBJ1-1 . few TRBV29-1 15 TGCAGCGTCCTCGATGGCCCCCAGAGGAACACTGAAGCTTTCTTT CSVLDGPQRNTEAFF
TRBJ1-6 . . TRBV19 16 TGTGCCAGTAGTATGGCCAGCCGCTCCTATAATTCACCCCTCCACTTT CASSMASRSYNSPLHF
TRBJ2-2 TRBD1 once TRBV7-6 17 TGTGCCAGCAGCTTAGTATCGTCAGGGGGCTCGTCCGGGGAGCTGTTTTTT CASSLVSSGGSSGELFF
TRBJ2-1 . . TRBV30 14 TGTGCCTGGAGTGAAATTTTACTAGCCAATGAGCAGTTCTTC CAWSEILLANEQFF
TRBJ2-1 . many TRBV24-1 17 TGTGCCACCAGTGATACGCGAGGGCGGGGGCTATACAATGAGCAGTTCTTC CATSDTRGRGLYNEQFF
TRBJ2-3 . many TRBV12-3/TRBV12-4 11 TGTGCCAGCAGGGGCACAGATACGCAGTATTTT CASRGTDTQYF
TRBJ2-3 . . TRBV29-1 10 TGCAGCGTGGAAGGGGAGGCGCAGTATTTT CSVEGEAQYF
TRBJ2-2 TRBD2 . TRBV5-1 14 TGCGCCAGCAGCTTGGGAGCGGGAGCCGGGGAGCTGTTTTTT CASSLGAGAGELFF
TRBJ2-2 . . TRBV9 15 TGTGCCAGCAGCGCACACAGGGACGGCACCGGGGAGCTGTTTTTT CASSAHRDGTGELFF
TRBJ1-5 . . TRBV20-1 14 TGCAGTGCTGGTGGGGGGGCGGCCAATCAGCCCCAGCATTTT CSAGGGAANQPQHF
TRBJ1-1 . once TRBV10-3 15 TGTGCCATCAGCGCACCTGCTAGGAAGAACACTGAAGCTTTCTTT CAISAPARKNTEAFF
TRBJ2-1 . . TRBV5-1 15 TGCGCCAGCAGCCTGACCGGGACGGAGTACAATGAGCAGTTCTTC CASSLTGTEYNEQFF
TRBJ2-3 TRBD1 few TRBV5-8 17 TGTGCCAGCAACTTAAACAGGGGCAGCATTAGCACAGATACGCAGTATTTT CASNLNRGSISTDTQYF